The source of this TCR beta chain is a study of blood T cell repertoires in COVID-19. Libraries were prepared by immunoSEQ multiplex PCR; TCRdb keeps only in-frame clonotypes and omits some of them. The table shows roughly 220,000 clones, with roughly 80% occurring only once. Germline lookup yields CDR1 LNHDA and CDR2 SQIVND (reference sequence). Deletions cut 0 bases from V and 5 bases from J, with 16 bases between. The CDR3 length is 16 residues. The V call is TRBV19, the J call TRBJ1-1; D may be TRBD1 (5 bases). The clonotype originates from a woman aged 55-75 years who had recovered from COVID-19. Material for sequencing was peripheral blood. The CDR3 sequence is CASSIDVLGVRTEAFF. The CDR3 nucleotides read TGTGCCAGTAGTATAGACGTATTAGGGGTGCGGACTGAAGCTTTCTTT.